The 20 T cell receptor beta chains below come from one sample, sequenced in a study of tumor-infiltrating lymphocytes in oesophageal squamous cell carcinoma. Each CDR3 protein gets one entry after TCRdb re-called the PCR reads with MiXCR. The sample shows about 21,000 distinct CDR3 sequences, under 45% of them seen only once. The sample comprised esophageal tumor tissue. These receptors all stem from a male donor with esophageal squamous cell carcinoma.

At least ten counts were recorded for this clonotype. DNA for the CDR3: TGTGCCAGCAGCACCGGTCGGTGGGGAGGGACCCCCTCCTCCTACGAGCAGTACTTC. Amino acids: CASSTGRWGGTPSSYEQYF. The rearrangement links TRBV5-6 to TRBJ2-7; 7 nucleotides align to TRBD2. The CDR3 loop spans 19 amino acids. Germline CDR1 is SGHDT and CDR2 is YYEEEE. J gave up 0 bases and V 4 bases, and 19 bases lay outside the gene matches.

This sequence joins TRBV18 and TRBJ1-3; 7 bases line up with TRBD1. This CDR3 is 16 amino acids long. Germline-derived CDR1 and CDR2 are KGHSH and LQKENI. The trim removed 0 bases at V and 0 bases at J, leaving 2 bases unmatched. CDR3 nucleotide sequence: TGTGCCAGCTCACCACCGGGACAGCGCTCTGGAAACACCATATATTTT. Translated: CASSPPGQRSGNTIYF.

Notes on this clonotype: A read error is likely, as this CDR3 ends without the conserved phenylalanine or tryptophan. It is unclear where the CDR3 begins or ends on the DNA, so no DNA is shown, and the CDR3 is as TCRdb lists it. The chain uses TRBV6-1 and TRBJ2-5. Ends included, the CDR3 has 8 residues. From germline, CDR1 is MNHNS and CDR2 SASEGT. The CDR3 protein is CASSGRRQ.

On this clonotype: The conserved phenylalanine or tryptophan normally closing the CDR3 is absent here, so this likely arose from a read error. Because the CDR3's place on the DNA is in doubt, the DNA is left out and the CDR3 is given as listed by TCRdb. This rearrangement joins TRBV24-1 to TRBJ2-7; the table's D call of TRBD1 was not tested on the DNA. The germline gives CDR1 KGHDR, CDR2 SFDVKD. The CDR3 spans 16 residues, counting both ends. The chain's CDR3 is CATSDPDTRYGYTFGS.

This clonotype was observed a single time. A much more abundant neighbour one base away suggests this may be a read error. DNA of the CDR3: TGTGCCGGCAGTGGGTCGGCGGGGGGGTACGAGCAGTACTTC. Translation gives CAGSGSAGGYEQYF. The gene calls are TRBV2 and TRBJ2-7, with 9 bases aligning to TRBD2. The CDR3 covers 14 residues. Germline CDR1 is SNHLY and CDR2 is FYNNEI.

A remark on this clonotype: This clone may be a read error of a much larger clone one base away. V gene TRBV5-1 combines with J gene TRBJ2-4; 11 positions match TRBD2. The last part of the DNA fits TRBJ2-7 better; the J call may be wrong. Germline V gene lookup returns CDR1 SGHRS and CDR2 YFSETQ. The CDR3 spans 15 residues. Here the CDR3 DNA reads TGCACCAGCAGCCCTAGCGGGAGGATCTCCTACGAGCAGTACTTC. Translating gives CTSSPSGRISYEQYF.

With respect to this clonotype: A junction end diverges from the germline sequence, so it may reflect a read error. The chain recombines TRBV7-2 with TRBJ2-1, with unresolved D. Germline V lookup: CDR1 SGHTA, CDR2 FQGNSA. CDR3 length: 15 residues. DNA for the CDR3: TGTGACAGCAGTTTCTCAACATGGGCCGGGAATGAGCAGTTCTTC. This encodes CDSSFSTWAGNEQFF. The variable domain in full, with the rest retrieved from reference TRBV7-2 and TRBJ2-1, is GAGVSQSPSNKVTEKGKDVELRCDPISGHTALYWYRQSLGQGLEFLIYFQGNSAPDKSGLPSDRFSAERTGGSVSTLTIQRTQQEDSAVYLCDSSFSTWAGNEQFFGPGTRLTVL.

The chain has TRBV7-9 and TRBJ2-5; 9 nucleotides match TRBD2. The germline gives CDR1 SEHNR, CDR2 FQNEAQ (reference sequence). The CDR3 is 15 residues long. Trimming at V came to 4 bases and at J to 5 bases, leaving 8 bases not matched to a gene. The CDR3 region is CASSYSGRWEETQYF. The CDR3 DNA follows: TGTGCCAGCAGCTATAGCGGGAGATGGGAGGAGACCCAGTACTTC.

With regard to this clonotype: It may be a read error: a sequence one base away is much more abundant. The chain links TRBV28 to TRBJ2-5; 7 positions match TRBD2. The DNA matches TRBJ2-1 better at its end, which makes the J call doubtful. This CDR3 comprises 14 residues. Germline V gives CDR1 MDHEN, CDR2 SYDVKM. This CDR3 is CASRPAGTNYEQFF. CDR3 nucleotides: TGTGCCAGCAGACCCGCCGGGACTAACTACGAGCAGTTCTTC.

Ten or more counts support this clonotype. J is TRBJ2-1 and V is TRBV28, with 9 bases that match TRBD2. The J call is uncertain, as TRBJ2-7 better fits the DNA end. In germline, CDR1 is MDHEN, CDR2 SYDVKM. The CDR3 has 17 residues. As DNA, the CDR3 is TGTGCCAGCAGCCGCAGACTAGCGGCCAGCTCCTACAATGAGCAGTACTTC. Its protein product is CASSRRLAASSYNEQYF.

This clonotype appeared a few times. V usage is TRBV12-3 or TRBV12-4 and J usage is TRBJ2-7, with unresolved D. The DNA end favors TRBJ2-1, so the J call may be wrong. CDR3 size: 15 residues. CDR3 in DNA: TGTGCCAGCAGCCACCACCCCACGATAAACAATGAGCAGTTCTTC. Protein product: CASSHHPTINNEQFF.

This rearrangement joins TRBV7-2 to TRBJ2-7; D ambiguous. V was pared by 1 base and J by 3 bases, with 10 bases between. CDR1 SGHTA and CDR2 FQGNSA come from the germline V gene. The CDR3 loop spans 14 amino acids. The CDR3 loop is CASSLGVVGYEQYF. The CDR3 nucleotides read TGTGCCAGCAGCTTAGGGGTAGTCGGCTACGAGCAGTACTTC.

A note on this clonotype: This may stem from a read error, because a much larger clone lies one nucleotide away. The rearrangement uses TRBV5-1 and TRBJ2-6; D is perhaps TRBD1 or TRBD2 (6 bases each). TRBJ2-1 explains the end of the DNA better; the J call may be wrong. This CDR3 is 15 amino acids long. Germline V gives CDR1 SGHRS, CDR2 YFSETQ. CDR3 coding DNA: TGCGCCAGCAGCTTGATCGGCGTTGGGGGGCACGAGCAGTTCTTC. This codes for CASSLIGVGGHEQFF.

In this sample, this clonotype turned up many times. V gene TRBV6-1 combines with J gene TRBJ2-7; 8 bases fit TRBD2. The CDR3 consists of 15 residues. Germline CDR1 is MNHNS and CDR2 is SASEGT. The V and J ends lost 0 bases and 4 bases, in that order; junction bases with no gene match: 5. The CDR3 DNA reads TGTGCCAGCAGTGAAGCGTCAGCGGGAGTTTACGAGCAGTACTTC. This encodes CASSEASAGVYEQYF.

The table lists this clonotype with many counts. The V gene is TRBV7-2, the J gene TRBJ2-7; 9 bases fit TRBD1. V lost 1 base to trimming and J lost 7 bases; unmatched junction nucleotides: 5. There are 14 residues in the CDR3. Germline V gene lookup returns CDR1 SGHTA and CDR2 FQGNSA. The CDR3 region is CASSLGQGVNEQYF. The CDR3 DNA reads TGTGCCAGCAGCTTAGGACAGGGGGTCAATGAGCAGTACTTC.

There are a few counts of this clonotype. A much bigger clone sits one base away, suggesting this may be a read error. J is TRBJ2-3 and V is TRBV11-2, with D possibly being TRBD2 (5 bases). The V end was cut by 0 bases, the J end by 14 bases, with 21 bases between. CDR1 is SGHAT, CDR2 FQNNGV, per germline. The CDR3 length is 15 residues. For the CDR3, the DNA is TGTGCCAGCAGCTTAGACAGGCTGAACACCGGGGAGCTGTATTTT. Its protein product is CASSLDRLNTGELYF.

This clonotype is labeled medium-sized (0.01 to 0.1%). The DNA of the CDR3 is TGTGCCAGCAGTTTAGGCGGGACAGGGGGGACCTACGAGCAGTACTTC. Its protein product is CASSLGGTGGTYEQYF. This chain links TRBV12-3 or TRBV12-4 with TRBJ2-7; 11 nucleotides line up with TRBD1. V shed 1 base and J 2 bases; nucleotides not matched to a gene: 4. CDR3 size: 16 residues.

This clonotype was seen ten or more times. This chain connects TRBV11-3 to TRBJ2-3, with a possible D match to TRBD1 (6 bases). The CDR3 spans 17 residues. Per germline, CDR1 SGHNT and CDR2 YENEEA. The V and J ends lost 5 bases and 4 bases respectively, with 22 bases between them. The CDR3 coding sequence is TGTGCCAGCAGCGATATGATTCCGAGAACAGGGTCAGATACGCAGTATTTT. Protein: CASSDMIPRTGSDTQYF. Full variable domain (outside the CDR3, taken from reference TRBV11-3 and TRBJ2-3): EAGVVQSPRYKIIEKKQPVAFWCNPISGHNTLYWYLQNLGQGPELLIRYENEEAVDDSQLPKDRFSAERLKGVDSTLKIQPAELGDSAVYLCASSDMIPRTGSDTQYFGPGTRLTVL.

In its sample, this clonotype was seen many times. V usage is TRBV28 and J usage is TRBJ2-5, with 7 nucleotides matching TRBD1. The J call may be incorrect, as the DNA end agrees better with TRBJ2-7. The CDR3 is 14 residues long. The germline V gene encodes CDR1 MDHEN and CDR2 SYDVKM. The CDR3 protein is CASSLLHRGYEQYF. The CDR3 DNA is TGTGCCAGCAGTTTATTACACAGGGGCTACGAGCAGTACTTC.

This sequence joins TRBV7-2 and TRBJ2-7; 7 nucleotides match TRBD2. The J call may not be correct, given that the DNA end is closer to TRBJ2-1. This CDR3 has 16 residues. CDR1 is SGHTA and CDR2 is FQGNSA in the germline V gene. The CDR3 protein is CASSRVGGSIEATQFF. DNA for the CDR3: TGTGCCAGCAGCCGCGTGGGGGGGAGCATTGAGGCTACGCAGTTCTTC.